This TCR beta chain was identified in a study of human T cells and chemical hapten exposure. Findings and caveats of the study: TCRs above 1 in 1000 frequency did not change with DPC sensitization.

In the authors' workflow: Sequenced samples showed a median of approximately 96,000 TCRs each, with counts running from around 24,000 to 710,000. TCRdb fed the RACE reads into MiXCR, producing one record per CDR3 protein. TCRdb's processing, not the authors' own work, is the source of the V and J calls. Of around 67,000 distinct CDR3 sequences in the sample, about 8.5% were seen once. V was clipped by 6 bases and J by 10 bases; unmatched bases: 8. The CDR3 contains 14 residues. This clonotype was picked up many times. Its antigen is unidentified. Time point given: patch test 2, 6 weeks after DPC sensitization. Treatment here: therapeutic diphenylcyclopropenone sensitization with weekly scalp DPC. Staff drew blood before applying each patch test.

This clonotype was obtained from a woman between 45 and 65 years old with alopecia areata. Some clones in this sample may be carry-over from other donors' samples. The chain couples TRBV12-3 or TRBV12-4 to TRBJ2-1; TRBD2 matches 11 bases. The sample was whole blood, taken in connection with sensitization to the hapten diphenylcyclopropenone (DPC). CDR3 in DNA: TGTGCCAGCAGAGAAATAGCGGGAGGGGGGGAGCAGTTCTTC. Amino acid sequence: CASREIAGGGEQFF.